This entry lists 22 T cell receptor beta chains sequenced from one sample in a study of blood T cell repertoires in COVID-19. Profiling relied on immunoSEQ multiplex PCR, and the TCRdb table lists in-frame clones only, not all of them. The sample shows about 150,000 clones, 78% of them seen only once. The sample consisted of PBMCs or T cells enriched from blood (not recorded which). The receptors originated from a woman in her forties or fifties who had recovered from COVID-19.

In this sample, this clone turned up once. The chain joins TRBV5-6 to TRBJ1-1; D not resolved. V lost 2 bases to trimming and J lost 4 bases, with 21 bases between them. The CDR3 totals 17 residues. The germline V gene encodes CDR1 SGHDT and CDR2 YYEEEE. The CDR3 region is CASSFLARGRASTEAFF. The CDR3 coding sequence is TGTGCCAGCAGCTTTCTCGCACGCGGGCGGGCGAGCACTGAAGCTTTCTTT.

This chain joins TRBV7-2 and TRBJ1-3, with D possibly TRBD1 on 5 matching bases. The CDR3 length is 14 residues. The germline V gene encodes CDR1 SGHTA and CDR2 FQGNSA. The V gene lost 2 bases and the J gene lost 1 base, with 6 bases spanning the gap. Written as DNA, the CDR3 is TGTGCCAGCAGCTTACGGGGGTCTGGAAACACCATATATTTT. It is translated as CASSLRGSGNTIYF.

This clone was observed once. This rearrangement joins TRBV7-9 to TRBJ1-6, with D hard to call. The CDR3 is made up of 14 amino acids. Germline CDR1 and CDR2: SEHNR and FQNEAQ (reference sequence). V dropped 1 base and J dropped 10 bases, with 11 bases sitting between them. For the CDR3, the DNA is TGTGCCAGCAGCTTAGGAGCGATCACCTCACCCCTCCACTTT. Protein product: CASSLGAITSPLHF.

This clone has only one observation. DNA of the CDR3: TGTGCCAGCACCCTAATCGAGGGTGCCAGGAACGAGCAGTACTTC. Amino acids: CASTLIEGARNEQYF. The chain joins TRBV6-5 to TRBJ2-7; possible D gene TRBD2, 5 bases. With 7 bases removed from V and 5 bases from J, the gap between germline ends came to 21 bases. CDR3 size: 15 residues. CDR1 and CDR2 from the germline V gene are MNHEY and SVGAGI.

This chain joins TRBV5-8 and TRBJ1-5; no firm D call. CDR1 and CDR2 from the germline V gene are SGHTS and YDEGEE. The ends were cut back, 2 bases at V and 3 bases at J, with 6 bases in the middle. The CDR3 extends over 13 amino acids. In DNA, the CDR3 is TGTGCCAGCAGCTTAACTATCAATCAGCCCCAGCATTTT. Its protein is CASSLTINQPQHF. The full variable domain, with the rest looked up from reference TRBV5-8 and TRBJ1-5, is EAGVTQSPTHLIKTRGQQATLRCSPISGHTSVYWYQQALGLGLQFLLWYDEGEERNRGNFPPRFSGRQFPNYSSELNVNALELEDSALYLCASSLTINQPQHFGDGTRLSIL.

The rearrangement uses TRBV5-8 and TRBJ1-6; no firm D call. CDR3 size: 11 residues. Germline assignment: CDR1 SGHTS and CDR2 YDEGEE. Trimming shortened V by 0 bases and J by 14 bases, and 6 bases separated the two germline ends. CDR3 nucleotide sequence: TGTGCCAGCAGCTTGGTCGGGGCCCTCCACTTT. Its protein is CASSLVGALHF.

The chain couples TRBV4-1 to TRBJ2-3; 12 bases fit TRBD2. This CDR3 is 16 amino acids long. Germline V lookup: CDR1 MGHRA, CDR2 YSYEKL. Trimming at V came to 6 bases and at J to 4 bases, leaving 8 bases not matched to a gene. As DNA, the CDR3 is TGCGCCAGCAGAAGACTAGCGGGGGACCTCCCAGATACGCAGTATTTT. Translation gives CASRRLAGDLPDTQYF.

The gene calls are TRBV7-2 and TRBJ1-2, with 7 bases that match TRBD1. This CDR3 is built from 14 residues. With V trimmed by 2 bases and J by 11 bases, 11 bases remained unmatched. The germline V gene has CDR1 SGHTA and CDR2 FQGNSA. CDR3 loop: CASSLWPVQTGYTF. CDR3 bases: TGTGCCAGCAGCTTATGGCCCGTTCAGACAGGGTACACCTTC. Looking up the rest from reference TRBV7-2 and TRBJ1-2 gives the full variable domain: GAGVSQSPSNKVTEKGKDVELRCDPISGHTALYWYRQSLGQGLEFLIYFQGNSAPDKSGLPSDRFSAERTGGSVSTLTIQRTQQEDSAVYLCASSLWPVQTGYTFGSGTRLTVV.

This rearrangement joins TRBV18 to TRBJ1-3; D may be TRBD1 (6 bases). Germline V gives CDR1 KGHSH, CDR2 LQKENI. V dropped 3 bases and J dropped 0 bases, with 12 bases sitting between them. The CDR3 sequence is 16 residues long. This CDR3 reads CASSPRQAYSGNTIYF. CDR3 DNA sequence: TGTGCCAGCTCACCCAGACAGGCGTACTCTGGAAACACCATATATTTT.

The rearrangement joins TRBV28 to TRBJ2-3; TRBD2 matches 13 bases. The germline V gene encodes CDR1 MDHEN and CDR2 SYDVKM. V lost 6 bases to trimming and J lost 2 bases; unmatched junction nucleotides: 11. The CDR3 has 18 residues. The CDR3 DNA is TGTGCCAGCAGCCCTGGGACTAGCGGGGATACCCTCACAGATACGCAGTATTTT. Its translation is CASSPGTSGDTLTDTQYF.

This chain joins TRBV29-1 and TRBJ2-1, with 10 bases identical to TRBD2. This CDR3 is 14 amino acids long. Germline assignment: CDR1 SQVTM and CDR2 ANQGSEA. The ends lost 3 bases at V and 7 bases at J; junction bases unmatched: 6. Here the CDR3 reads CSVDRAGGPNEQFF. The CDR3 DNA is TGCAGCGTTGATCGAGCGGGGGGGCCAAATGAGCAGTTCTTC.

The chain employs TRBV7-9 and TRBJ1-1, with a tentative D call TRBD1 (5 bases). CDR1 and CDR2 (germline): SEHNR, FQNEAQ (reference sequence). Trimming left V 5 bases short and J 0 bases short, with 10 bases between. The CDR3 is 14 amino acids. CDR3 nucleotides: TGTGCCAGCAGCGGTCGACAGATGAACACTGAAGCTTTCTTT. Protein sequence: CASSGRQMNTEAFF. Using reference TRBV7-9 and TRBJ1-1 for the parts outside the CDR3, the full variable domain is DTGVSQNPRHKITKRGQNVTFRCDPISEHNRLYWYRQTLGQGPEFLTYFQNEAQLEKSRLLSDRFSAERPKGSFSTLEIQRTEQGDSAMYLCASSGRQMNTEAFFGQGTRLTVV.

The V and J genes are TRBV5-1 and TRBJ1-5; TRBD1 matches 7 bases. Per the germline V gene, CDR1 is SGHRS and CDR2 is YFSETQ. The CDR3 contains 15 residues. The J segment lost 2 bases and the V segment lost 4 bases, leaving 6 bases of the junction unmatched. The CDR3 protein is CASSRETGRNQPQHF. In nucleotides, the CDR3 is TGCGCCAGCAGCCGGGAGACAGGGCGCAATCAGCCCCAGCATTTT.

The chain carries TRBV3-1 (or the pseudogene TRBV3-2) and TRBJ2-5; 9 bases fit TRBD2. Trimming took 6 bases from V and 4 from J; bases not matched to a gene: 9. The CDR3 length is 15 residues. Germline assignment: CDR1 LGHDT and CDR2 YNNKEL (reference sequence). This CDR3 is CASRGAGGVRETQYF. In DNA form, the CDR3 reads TGTGCCAGCAGGGGAGCGGGGGGAGTGAGAGAGACCCAGTACTTC.

CDR3 bases: TGTGCCAGCAGTGGACAGGGGTATGGCTACACCTTC. Its protein is CASSGQGYGYTF. The gene calls are TRBV6-2 or TRBV6-3 and TRBJ1-2, with 9 nucleotides matching TRBD1. From germline, CDR1 is MNHEY and CDR2 SVGEGT. V was clipped by 5 bases and J by 5 bases; unmatched bases: 0. This CDR3 has 12 residues.

The chain is built from TRBV27 and TRBJ1-3; D gene unclear. The CDR3 spans 15 residues. From germline, CDR1 is MNHEY and CDR2 SMNVEV (reference sequence). V was pared by 0 bases and J by 0 bases, with 6 bases between. The CDR3 DNA follows: TGTGCCAGCAGTTTATCAATCGGCTCTGGAAACACCATATATTTT. It is translated as CASSLSIGSGNTIYF.

This clone was observed a handful of times. Other DNA sequences from this sample encode an identical CDR3 as well. This sequence joins TRBV7-2 and TRBJ1-5; 7 bases fit TRBD1. V shed 5 bases and J 4 bases; nucleotides not matched to a gene: 8. The CDR3 extends over 15 amino acids. Germline values: CDR1 SGHTA, CDR2 FQGNSA. CDR3 amino acids: CASSDTGVRNQPQHF. The CDR3 DNA reads as TGTGCCAGCAGCGATACAGGGGTCAGAAATCAGCCCCAGCATTTT.

The genes are TRBV18 and TRBJ1-2; TRBD1 matches at 10 bases. V lost 3 bases and J lost 7; bases outside the gene matches: 5. Germline loops: CDR1 KGHSH, CDR2 LQKENI. The CDR3 runs to 14 residues. The CDR3, as DNA: TGTGCCAGCTCACCTGTGACAGGGGGCCGTGGCTACACCTTC. This sequence encodes CASSPVTGGRGYTF.

The J gene is TRBJ1-1, the V gene TRBV5-4, with 7 bases matching TRBD1. Germline values: CDR1 SGHNT, CDR2 YYREEE (reference sequence). The CDR3 is made up of 15 amino acids. With 4 bases clipped from V and 0 bases from J, the junction kept 6 bases outside the gene matches. The CDR3 DNA is TGTGCCAGCAGCGAAAACAGGGGCCTGAACACTGAAGCTTTCTTT. It translates to CASSENRGLNTEAFF.

V and J are TRBV6-4 and TRBJ1-1; TRBD1 matches 9 bases. The V segment lost 6 bases and the J segment 4 bases; nucleotides outside the gene matches: 6. The CDR3 covers 14 residues. Germline CDR1 MRHNA, CDR2 SNTAGT. DNA of the CDR3: TGTGCCAGCAGACCGGACAGGGGAAGCACTGAAGCTTTCTTT. Protein: CASRPDRGSTEAFF.

The genes are TRBV7-9 and TRBJ2-4, with 11 nucleotides matching TRBD2. The junction had 7 bases not matched to a gene; V was cut back by 0 bases and J by 0 bases. The germline CDR1 and CDR2 sequences are SEHNR and FQNEAQ (reference sequence). The CDR3 contains 19 residues. The CDR3 DNA sequence: TGTGCCAGCAGCTTAGCGTATCTAGCGGGGGGAGTAGCCAAAAACATTCAGTACTTC. Its protein product is CASSLAYLAGGVAKNIQYF.

The chain is built from TRBV7-2 and TRBJ1-1; 7 positions match TRBD1. There are 16 residues in the CDR3. V trimming: 1 base; J trimming: 0 bases; junction bases outside the gene matches: 5. Per germline, CDR1 SGHTA and CDR2 FQGNSA. CDR3 bases: TGTGCCAGCAGCTTAGTCGGAGGGGGCATGAACACTGAAGCTTTCTTT. It yields the protein CASSLVGGGMNTEAFF.